This TCR beta chain was profiled in a study of OX40 agonist ivuxolimab in advanced cancers. The CDR3 consists of 14 residues. With 4 bases clipped from V and 6 bases from J, the junction kept 6 bases outside the gene matches. Per germline, CDR1 MDHEN and CDR2 SYDVKM. TCRdb keeps only in-frame clones here, not all; method: immunoSEQ multiplex PCR. The data show about 61,000 clones, 92% seen once. This rearrangement joins TRBV28 to TRBJ1-1; TRBD1 agrees at 9 bases. The sequencing here drew on CD4+ or CD8+ T cells sorted from blood, taken in a trial of the OX40 agonist ivuxolimab. The receptor was derived from an adult with an advanced solid tumor such as melanoma, head and neck, liver or kidney cancer. The CDR3 spells CASSWDREIAEAFF. Written as DNA, the CDR3 is TGTGCCAGCAGTTGGGACAGGGAAATCGCTGAAGCTTTCTTT.